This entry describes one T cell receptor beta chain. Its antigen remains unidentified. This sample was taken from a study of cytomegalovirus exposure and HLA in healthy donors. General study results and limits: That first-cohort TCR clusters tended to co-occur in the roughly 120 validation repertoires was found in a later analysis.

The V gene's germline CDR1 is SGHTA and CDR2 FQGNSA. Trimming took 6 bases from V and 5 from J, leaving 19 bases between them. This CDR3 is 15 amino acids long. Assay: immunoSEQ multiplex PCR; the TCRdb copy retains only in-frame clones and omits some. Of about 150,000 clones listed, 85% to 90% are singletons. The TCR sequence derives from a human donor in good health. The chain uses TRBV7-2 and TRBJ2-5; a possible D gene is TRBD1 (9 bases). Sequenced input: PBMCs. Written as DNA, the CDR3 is TGTGCCAGCAGTATGGGACAGGGACTAGGGGAGACCCAGTACTTC. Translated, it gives CASSMGQGLGETQYF.